The 23 T cell receptor beta chains reported below all come from one sample, sequenced in a study of radiotherapy plus CTLA-4 blockade in lung cancer. Clones were read by immunoSEQ multiplex PCR, and TCRdb kept only the in-frame ones, dropping some. The top ten clones hold roughly 4% of a sample with around 59,000 clones, 75% to 85% of them seen once. The sequencing used peripheral blood, collected from a patient treated with radiotherapy plus ipilimumab. These receptors originate from a human donor with non-small cell lung cancer who had a partial response to radiotherapy plus ipilimumab.

V gene TRBV10-3 combines with J gene TRBJ2-3; 13 bases are shared with TRBD2. CDR1 is ENHRY, CDR2 SYGVKD, per germline. V shed 2 bases and J 0 bases; nucleotides not matched to a gene: 14. The CDR3 covers 21 residues. This chain's CDR3 is CAISEIILAGGELTSTDTQYF. CDR3 in DNA: TGTGCCATCAGTGAGATCATACTAGCGGGGGGGGAGCTTACTAGCACAGATACGCAGTATTTT.

This clone was counted a few times. V and J are TRBV27 and TRBJ1-3; 8 positions match TRBD1. In germline, CDR1 is MNHEY, CDR2 SMNVEV (reference sequence). V trimming: 9 bases; J trimming: 0 bases; junction bases outside the gene matches: 7. The CDR3 is made up of 15 amino acids. CDR3 nucleotide sequence: TGTGCCAGACCCGAGGACAGGGCCTCTGGAAACACCATATATTTT. Its translation is CARPEDRASGNTIYF.

This clone has only a few counts. The chain is built from TRBV5-1 and TRBJ2-1; TRBD1 aligns across 8 bases. V lost 4 bases to trimming and J lost 0 bases; unmatched junction nucleotides: 6. The CDR3 is made up of 16 amino acids. Germline CDR1 and CDR2: SGHRS and YFSETQ. This CDR3 is CASSPGQAFSYNEQFF. CDR3 in DNA: TGCGCCAGCAGCCCGGGACAGGCTTTCTCCTACAATGAGCAGTTCTTC.

The chain carries TRBV7-2 and TRBJ2-2; TRBD1 might be the D (5 bases). Germline V gene sequence: CDR1 SGHTA, CDR2 FQGNSA. The CDR3 sequence is 13 residues long. V lost 5 bases, J lost 6 bases, and 10 bases lay in between. The CDR3 DNA reads TGTGCCAGCAGCAGGGGTATGGCCGGGGAGCTGTTTTTT. Its translation is CASSRGMAGELFF.

The genes are TRBV7-2 and TRBJ2-7; 7 bases map to TRBD1. This CDR3 comprises 14 residues. V trimming: 6 bases; J trimming: 0 bases; junction bases outside the gene matches: 5. The germline CDR1 and CDR2 sequences are SGHTA and FQGNSA. The CDR3 reads CASRRGGDSYEQYF. CDR3 in DNA: TGTGCCAGCAGACGAGGGGGCGACTCCTACGAGCAGTACTTC.

The DNA of the CDR3 is TGTGCCAGCAGCAAAGCAGGGACAGCACGACCTGCCAACTACAATGAGCAGTTCTTC. This codes for CASSKAGTARPANYNEQFF. The genes are TRBV21-1 and TRBJ2-1; no check of the table's D call, TRBD1, against the DNA was made. TRBV21-1 is designated a pseudogene. The CDR3 covers 19 residues.

V and J are TRBV28 and TRBJ1-1; TRBD1 agrees at 7 bases. Germline V gene data show CDR1 as MDHEN and CDR2 as SYDVKM. J gave up 5 bases and V 6 bases, and 3 bases lay outside the gene matches. The CDR3 has 12 amino acids. The CDR3 protein is CASSRRGTEAFF. As DNA, the CDR3 is TGTGCCAGCAGCCGCAGGGGGACTGAAGCTTTCTTT.

This chain links TRBV5-6 with TRBJ1-4; tentative D call: TRBD1 (5 bases). This CDR3 has 16 residues. V lost 2 bases and J lost 2, with 13 bases in between. Germline V gene data show CDR1 as SGHDT and CDR2 as YYEEEE. In DNA, the CDR3 is TGTGCCAGCAGCTTCGAAAGGGGAGGCACTAATGAAAAACTGTTTTTT. Protein: CASSFERGGTNEKLFF.

This rearrangement joins TRBV7-9 to TRBJ1-1; 7 nucleotides align to TRBD1. With V trimmed by 5 bases and J by 1 base, 4 bases remained unmatched. The CDR3 length is 14 residues. The germline gives CDR1 SEHNR, CDR2 FQNEAQ (reference sequence). DNA for the CDR3: TGTGCCAGCAGCGACAGGGCCCCGAACACTGAAGCTTTCTTT. This translates into CASSDRAPNTEAFF.

The V gene is TRBV5-4, the J gene TRBJ2-7; 8 nucleotides align to TRBD1. Trimming at V came to 2 bases and at J to 0 bases, leaving 4 bases not matched to a gene. The CDR3 consists of 15 residues. CDR1 and CDR2 from the germline V gene are SGHNT and YYREEE (reference sequence). The CDR3 sequence is CASSLPGQVSYEQYF. The CDR3 DNA sequence: TGTGCCAGCAGCTTACCGGGACAGGTCTCCTACGAGCAGTACTTC.

This CDR3 reads CASSNRDRGYETQYF. In DNA, the CDR3 is TGTGCCAGTAGTAACCGGGACAGGGGATACGAGACCCAGTACTTC. V usage is TRBV19 and J usage is TRBJ2-5; 10 positions match TRBD1. J was trimmed by 5 bases and V by 4 bases; bases with no gene match: 7. CDR1 is LNHDA, CDR2 SQIVND, per germline (reference sequence). The CDR3 is made up of 15 amino acids.

The rearrangement uses TRBV6-1 and TRBJ1-6; 8 positions agree with TRBD1. V shed 8 bases, J shed 6 bases, and the junction held 9 bases outside the gene matches. CDR3 size: 15 residues. CDR1 and CDR2 from the germline V gene are MNHNS and SASEGT. CDR3 protein: CASDRTGTGNSPLHF. CDR3 sequence (DNA): TGTGCCAGCGACCGAACCGGGACAGGTAATTCACCCCTCCACTTT.

The chain recombines TRBV7-6 with TRBJ2-3, with 12 bases identical to TRBD2. Germline V gene data show CDR1 as SGHVS and CDR2 as FNYEAQ. The CDR3 is 18 residues long. V lost 3 bases, J lost 3 bases, and 10 bases stayed unmatched. The CDR3 nucleotides read TGTGCCAGCAGCTTCCTTGACGGACTAGCGGGGCAAACAGATACGCAGTATTTT. Residues: CASSFLDGLAGQTDTQYF.

DNA for the CDR3: TGTGCCAGCAGTTACTTTCAGGGTTCCTACGAGCAGTACTTC. Translating it yields CASSYFQGSYEQYF. The chain has TRBV6-5 and TRBJ2-7; possible D gene TRBD1, 5 bases. V lost 1 base to trimming and J lost 1 base, with 8 bases between them. Germline-derived CDR1 and CDR2 are MNHEY and SVGAGI. The CDR3 consists of 14 residues.

The chain combines TRBV28 with TRBJ2-2, with 7 bases lining up with TRBD1. CDR3 length equals 17 residues. Trimming at V came to 6 bases and at J to 1 base, leaving 11 bases not matched to a gene. Germline V gene lookup returns CDR1 MDHEN and CDR2 SYDVKM. This CDR3 is CASREPGQTMNTGELFF. The CDR3 coding sequence is TGTGCCAGCAGAGAACCGGGACAGACCATGAACACCGGGGAGCTGTTTTTT.

This clone was seen only a few times. This sample also contains other DNA sequences that code for the same CDR3. V gene TRBV2 combines with J gene TRBJ2-1; 12 nucleotides match TRBD2. This CDR3 has 15 amino acids. Losses at the gene ends were 4 bases for V and 4 bases for J; bases not matched to a gene: 2. Per the germline V gene, CDR1 is SNHLY and CDR2 is FYNNEI. CDR3 in amino acids: CASSGLAGGYNEQFF. CDR3 nucleotides: TGTGCCAGCAGTGGGCTAGCGGGGGGGTACAATGAGCAGTTCTTC.

This clone was observed a single time. The V gene is TRBV10-3, the J gene TRBJ2-3; the match to TRBD2 covers 10 bases. Germline V lookup: CDR1 ENHRY, CDR2 SYGVKD. The CDR3 is 15 residues long. V trimming: 10 bases; J trimming: 1 base; junction bases outside the gene matches: 8. The CDR3 reads CATLLGTSGTDTQYF. Written as DNA, the CDR3 is TGTGCCACTCTTCTAGGGACTAGCGGCACAGATACGCAGTATTTT.

The chain combines TRBV4-3 with TRBJ2-2, with D unclear. The CDR3 is 15 residues long. The germline V and J ends were trimmed by 0 bases and 0 bases, with 5 bases remaining between them. CDR1 and CDR2 (germline): LGHNA, YSLEER. The chain's CDR3 is CASSQDPSNTGELFF. The CDR3 DNA reads TGCGCCAGCAGCCAAGATCCCTCGAACACCGGGGAGCTGTTTTTT.

The chain uses TRBV11-2 and TRBJ1-1, with D hard to call. The germline CDR1 and CDR2 sequences are SGHAT and FQNNGV. V shed 4 bases and J shed 2 bases, with 11 bases lying between them. The CDR3 is 14 amino acids. CDR3 bases: TGTGCCAGCAGCTCTAGTGGGTTCAACACTGAAGCTTTCTTT. Amino acids: CASSSSGFNTEAFF.

V usage is TRBV7-9 and J usage is TRBJ2-3; the match to TRBD2 covers 11 bases. In germline, CDR1 is SEHNR, CDR2 FQNEAQ (reference sequence). The CDR3 consists of 17 residues. Losses at the gene ends were 0 bases for V and 0 bases for J; bases not matched to a gene: 2. The CDR3 sequence is CASSLATSGTSTDTQYF. The CDR3 nucleotides are TGTGCCAGCAGCTTAGCGACTAGCGGGACTAGCACAGATACGCAGTATTTT.

This clone was counted a few times. This rearrangement joins TRBV7-9 to TRBJ2-7; D possibly corresponds to TRBD2 (6 bases). The length of the CDR3 is 15 residues. With 1 base removed from V and 4 bases from J, the gap between germline ends came to 14 bases. Germline CDR1 and CDR2: SEHNR and FQNEAQ (reference sequence). In nucleotides, the CDR3 is TGTGCCAGCAGCTTAGGCGGGACGGCTGAATACGAGCAGTACTTC. Translating gives CASSLGGTAEYEQYF. The full variable domain, with the rest looked up from reference TRBV7-9 and TRBJ2-7, is DTGVSQNPRHKITKRGQNVTFRCDPISEHNRLYWYRQTLGQGPEFLTYFQNEAQLEKSRLLSDRFSAERPKGSFSTLEIQRTEQGDSAMYLCASSLGGTAEYEQYFGPGTRLTVT.

In its sample, this clone ranks as medium-sized. The V and J genes are TRBV5-4 and TRBJ2-5; the match to TRBD1 covers 7 bases. Trimming removed 4 bases from V and 5 bases from J; junction bases left unmatched: 5. CDR1 and CDR2 (germline): SGHNT, YYREEE (reference sequence). This CDR3 is built from 13 residues. The CDR3 loop is CASSHTGEETQYF. The CDR3 nucleotides are TGTGCCAGCAGCCACACAGGGGAGGAGACCCAGTACTTC.

The rearrangement joins TRBV6-4 to TRBJ2-1, with D tentatively TRBD2 (6 bases). Germline CDR1 reads MRHNA; CDR2 reads SNTAGT. V dropped 6 bases and J dropped 1 base, with 16 bases sitting between them. This CDR3 region has 16 residues. DNA of the CDR3: TGTGCCAGCAGCTCTTCGACGGGGGATTCCTACAATGAGCAGTTCTTC. Its protein product is CASSSSTGDSYNEQFF.